The rows below give T cell receptor beta chains drawn from one sample of a study of shared clonotypes between healthy human individuals. Produced via immunoSEQ multiplex PCR; TCRdb's table is partial and in-frame only. The sample records approximately 1.4 million clones, around 98% being singletons. The sample taken for sequencing was naive CD4+ T cells sorted from blood. The receptor source for this set is a man aged 25-45 years in good health. CDR3s include the opening cysteine and the closing phenylalanine or tryptophan. Each record gives: D gene, clone size, V gene, J gene, CDR3 protein, CDR3 DNA. D genes are given only for firm matches. Size is omitted from some rows. Given values are once, few, many or a class for expanded clones.

-	-	TRBV28	TRBJ1-4	CASSLVPGELFF	TGTGCCAGCAGTTTAGTACCAGGGGAACTGTTTTTT
-	-	TRBV5-4	TRBJ2-5	CASSLGVAMETQYF	TGTGCCAGCAGCCTGGGGGTAGCGATGGAGACCCAGTACTTC
-	-	TRBV5-1	TRBJ2-7	CASSLGSTYEQYF	TGCGCCAGCAGCTTGGGGTCTACCTACGAGCAGTACTTC
TRBD2	-	TRBV7-6	TRBJ2-3	CASSLAASGSFRTDTQYF	TGTGCCAGCAGCTTAGCGGCTAGCGGGAGTTTTCGCACAGATACGCAGTATTTT
TRBD1	-	TRBV5-4	TRBJ2-2	CASSSGRDRGTGELFF	TGTGCCAGCAGCTCCGGGAGGGACAGGGGCACCGGGGAGCTGTTTTTT
TRBD2	-	TRBV11-2	TRBJ2-2	CASSSISGTRGELFF	TGTGCCAGCAGCAGTATTAGCGGGACAAGAGGGGAGCTGTTTTTT
TRBD1	once	TRBV11-2	TRBJ1-4	CASSYGQATNEKLFF	TGTGCCAGCAGCTACGGACAGGCAACTAATGAAAAACTGTTTTTT
TRBD1	-	TRBV5-6	TRBJ2-7	CASSPTVSRDRDEQYF	TGTGCCAGCAGCCCGACTGTGTCCCGGGACAGGGACGAGCAGTACTTC
-	-	TRBV28	TRBJ1-5	CASTGGTNQPQHF	TGTGCCAGCACGGGGGGCACAAATCAGCCCCAGCATTTT
TRBD2	-	TRBV27	TRBJ2-7	CASSFSTSGSYEQYF	TGTGCCAGCAGTTTTTCGACTAGCGGCTCCTACGAGCAGTACTTC
TRBD1	-	TRBV27	TRBJ1-5	CASSRQGFAQPQHF	TGTGCCAGCAGTCGACAGGGGTTTGCTCAGCCCCAGCATTTT
-	-	TRBV5-4	TRBJ2-2	CASSLEARTGELFF	TGTGCCAGCAGCTTGGAAGCACGGACCGGGGAGCTGTTTTTT
TRBD1	-	TRBV2	TRBJ1-1	CASSDNRGAFF	TGTGCCAGCAGTGATAACAGGGGGGCTTTCTTT
TRBD1	-	TRBV19	TRBJ1-2	CASSTGTGSNAGYTF	TGTGCCAGTAGTACCGGGACAGGATCGAATGCTGGCTACACCTTC
-	-	TRBV4-1	TRBJ2-3	CASSQDSGHGEAVTQYF	TGCGCCAGCAGCCAAGATAGTGGCCACGGGGAGGCGGTAACGCAGTATTTT
TRBD1	-	TRBV9	TRBJ1-2	CASSVGTGGVSGYTF	TGTGCCAGCAGCGTAGGGACAGGGGGCGTTAGTGGCTACACCTTC
-	-	TRBV19	TRBJ2-1	CASTLTDGSEKSYNEQFF	TGTGCCAGTACCCTTACTGACGGGAGTGAGAAGTCCTACAATGAGCAGTTCTTC
TRBD2	-	TRBV5-1	TRBJ2-3	CASSRGTSGGTDTQYF	TGCGCCAGCAGCCGCGGGACTAGCGGGGGTACCGATACGCAGTATTTT
-	-	TRBV6-1	TRBJ2-1	CASSEQAGNEQFF	TGTGCCAGCAGTGAACAGGCGGGCAATGAGCAGTTCTTC
-	-	TRBV6-5	TRBJ1-2	CASSFRANYGYTF	TGTGCCAGCAGCTTCAGAGCTAACTATGGCTACACCTTC
TRBD2	-	TRBV28	TRBJ2-3	CATKKREGADTQYF	TGTGCCACCAAGAAGCGGGAGGGGGCAGATACGCAGTATTTT
-	-	TRBV30	TRBJ1-2	CAWSVRGGYTF	TGTGCCTGGAGTGTACGGGGAGGCTACACCTTC
-	once	TRBV6-5	TRBJ1-2	CASSYGNYGYTF	TGTGCCAGCAGTTACGGAAACTATGGCTACACCTTC
-	-	TRBV28	TRBJ2-5	CATGPGDKETQYF	TGTGCCACGGGCCCGGGGGACAAGGAGACCCAGTACTTC
TRBD1	once	TRBV6-6	TRBJ2-7	CASRRTGLWEQYF	TGTGCCAGCAGGAGGACAGGGCTGTGGGAGCAGTACTTC
-	-	TRBV6-5	TRBJ2-7	CASSQPGSYEQYF	TGTGCCAGCAGTCAGCCGGGATCCTACGAGCAGTACTTC
-	-	TRBV7-9	TRBJ2-1	CASSFWERSNEQFF	TGTGCCAGCAGCTTCTGGGAACGGTCCAATGAGCAGTTCTTC
TRBD2	once	TRBV27	TRBJ2-3	CASRLQRDTDTQYF	TGTGCCAGCCGCCTGCAGCGGGACACAGATACGCAGTATTTT
-	-	TRBV11-2	TRBJ2-2	CASSLIWTTRTGELFF	TGTGCCAGCAGCTTAATCTGGACTACAAGGACCGGGGAGCTGTTTTTT
TRBD2	-	TRBV7-3	TRBJ2-1	CASSTRPGLAGKTHYNEQFF	TGTGCCAGCAGCACACGACCGGGACTAGCGGGAAAAACCCATTACAATGAGCAGTTCTTC
-	-	TRBV5-4	TRBJ2-5	CASSFGGEETQYF	TGTGCCAGCAGCTTCGGGGGAGAAGAGACCCAGTACTTC
-	-	TRBV11-2	TRBJ1-1	CASSLTWGTEAFF	TGTGCCAGCAGCTTAACATGGGGCACTGAAGCTTTCTTT
TRBD2	-	TRBV4-2	TRBJ2-3	CASSTGTSGTDTQYF	TGTGCCAGCAGCACCGGGACTAGCGGCACAGATACGCAGTATTTT
TRBD1	-	TRBV9	TRBJ2-7	CASSRDRNYEQYF	TGTGCCAGCAGCCGGGACAGAAACTACGAGCAGTACTTC
TRBD1	once	TRBV5-1	TRBJ2-2	CASSQRDRAMTGELFF	TGCGCCAGCAGCCAAAGGGACAGGGCTATGACCGGGGAGCTGTTTTTT
-	-	TRBV28	TRBJ2-1	CASSLPSGGRAYNEQFF	TGTGCCAGCAGTTTACCGTCCGGAGGGCGGGCCTACAATGAGCAGTTCTTC
-	-	TRBV11-2	TRBJ2-7	CASSLGQRYEQYF	TGTGCCAGCAGCCTAGGGCAGAGGTACGAGCAGTACTTC
TRBD1	-	TRBV5-1	TRBJ2-7	CASRSTGDEQYF	TGCGCCAGCAGATCGACAGGGGACGAGCAGTACTTC
-	-	TRBV14	TRBJ2-7	CASSQTFYEQYF	TGTGCCAGCAGCCAAACTTTCTACGAGCAGTACTTC
-	-	TRBV29-1	TRBJ2-7	CSVVFGAYEQYF	TGCAGCGTTGTTTTCGGGGCCTACGAGCAGTACTTC
TRBD1	-	TRBV19	TRBJ2-2	CASSISQGATGELFF	TGTGCCAGTAGTATCTCACAGGGGGCCACCGGGGAGCTGTTTTTT
-	-	TRBV7-7	TRBJ1-4	CASSQGGPPNEKLFF	TGTGCCAGCAGCCAAGGGGGACCGCCGAATGAAAAACTGTTTTTT
-	-	TRBV6-6	TRBJ2-7	CASSSRLSHEQYF	TGTGCCAGCAGCTCCCGACTGAGCCACGAGCAGTACTTC
TRBD2	-	TRBV5-6	TRBJ2-3	CASSSGLAPTDTQYF	TGTGCCAGCAGCTCGGGACTAGCGCCTACAGATACGCAGTATTTT
-	-	TRBV19	TRBJ2-7	CASSMGIPESEQYF	TGTGCCAGTAGTATGGGGATCCCCGAATCGGAGCAGTACTTC
TRBD2	-	TRBV5-1	TRBJ2-7	CASSWREGLYEQYF	TGCGCCAGCAGCTGGCGGGAGGGCCTGTACGAGCAGTACTTC
-	-	TRBV10-3	TRBJ1-3	CAIRGGLGNTIYF	TGTGCCATCAGGGGGGGCCTTGGAAACACCATATATTTT
-	-	TRBV18	TRBJ2-7	CASSSTSKLSYEQYF	TGTGCCAGCTCCAGCACTAGCAAACTTTCCTACGAGCAGTACTTC
-	-	TRBV18	TRBJ2-3	CASSPPARGTDTQYF	TGTGCCAGCTCACCACCAGCTCGGGGCACAGATACGCAGTATTTT
TRBD1	-	TRBV2	TRBJ1-2	CASRKTGENGYTF	TGTGCCAGCAGGAAGACAGGGGAGAATGGCTACACCTTC
TRBD2	once	TRBV19	TRBJ2-7	CASSPGTSGRASYEQYF	TGTGCCAGTAGTCCCGGGACTAGCGGGAGGGCCTCCTACGAGCAGTACTTC
TRBD1	-	TRBV29-1	TRBJ2-2	CSVRGQGATNTGELFF	TGCAGCGTTCGAGGACAGGGGGCTACGAACACCGGGGAGCTGTTTTTT